This T cell receptor beta chain was obtained from a study of blood T cell repertoires in COVID-19. Across the whole study: COVID-19 samples collected from the United States, Italy and Spain covered acute and convalescent phases. Sources were T cells, B-cell-depleted T cells, or PBMCs; the material itself was cDNA or gDNA.

As processed by the authors: Reference gene primer amplification gave estimated nucleated cell counts. TCRdb's copy holds only in-frame clones and misses some; the assay was immunoSEQ multiplex PCR. V, J and clone size are taken as reported in that table, and D and trimming were inferred from the DNA itself. The table includes fewer than 250,000 clones, around nine tenths detected once. The CDR3 length is 11 residues. The V gene lost 4 bases and the J gene lost 2 bases, with 3 bases spanning the gap. The germline gives CDR1 MNHEY, CDR2 SVGEGT. The chain joins TRBV6-2 or TRBV6-3 to TRBJ2-7; D uncertain. The specimen sequenced was peripheral blood. The clonotype originates from a woman aged 55-70 years who had recovered from COVID-19. The CDR3 sequence: CASSFTYEQYF. CDR3 nucleotide sequence: TGTGCCAGCAGTTTCACCTACGAGCAGTACTTC.